These 28 T cell receptor beta chains share one sample of origin, sequenced in a study of cytomegalovirus exposure and HLA in healthy donors. The PCR was carried out with 60 Vbeta primers and 13 Jbeta primers. Some clones are missing from TCRdb's copy, which holds only in-frame ones; the method was immunoSEQ multiplex PCR. Reported are approximately 100,000 clones; the ten largest clones contain more than 0.5%. Sequencing was carried out using PBMCs. The receptors originated from a middle-aged man in good health and CMV-seronegative.

The chain joins TRBV6-5 to TRBJ2-7, with unresolved D. This CDR3 is built from 12 residues. Germline CDR1 reads MNHEY; CDR2 reads SVGAGI. Trimming cost V 6 bases and J 4 bases, with 10 bases left between them. This CDR3 is CASSFNGYEQYF. CDR3 coding DNA: TGTGCCAGCAGCTTTAACGGGTACGAGCAGTACTTC.

V and J are TRBV11-2 and TRBJ2-1; 12 bases match TRBD2. The CDR3 extends over 15 amino acids. The V segment lost 7 bases and the J segment 4 bases; nucleotides outside the gene matches: 5. The germline V gene has CDR1 SGHAT and CDR2 FQNNGV. As DNA, the CDR3 is TGTGCCAGCACAACCGGACTAGCGGGATACAATGAGCAGTTCTTC. Amino acid sequence: CASTTGLAGYNEQFF.

The chain links TRBV7-3 to TRBJ2-1; tentative D call: TRBD2 (6 bases). The CDR3 consists of 15 residues. Trimming removed 3 bases from V and 0 bases from J, with 9 bases in between. The germline V gene has CDR1 SGHTA and CDR2 FQGTGA. This CDR3 is CASSLEGVSYNEQFF. The CDR3 DNA sequence: TGTGCCAGCAGCTTGGAGGGAGTCTCCTACAATGAGCAGTTCTTC. Together with reference TRBV7-3 and TRBJ2-1, the CDR3 gives the full variable domain: GAGVSQTPSNKVTEKGKYVELRCDPISGHTALYWYRQSLGQGPEFLIYFQGTGAADDSGLPNDRFFAVRPEGSVSTLKIQRTERGDSAVYLCASSLEGVSYNEQFFGPGTRLTVL.

This chain uses TRBV4-3 with TRBJ2-3; TRBD1 agrees at 7 bases. V gave up 1 base and J gave up 2 bases; unmatched junction bases: 3. There are 15 residues in the CDR3. The germline gives CDR1 LGHNA, CDR2 YSLEER. CDR3 DNA sequence: TGCGCCAGCAGCCAAGTGGGACAGAACACAGATACGCAGTATTTT. This sequence encodes CASSQVGQNTDTQYF.

V is TRBV27 and J is TRBJ2-1; perhaps TRBD2 as D (7 bases). The V and J ends lost 0 bases and 0 bases respectively, with 15 bases between them. Germline V CDR1 and CDR2: MNHEY, SMNVEV (reference sequence). The CDR3 contains 18 residues. The CDR3 region is CASSLSRSRGASYNEQFF. The CDR3 bases are TGTGCCAGCAGTTTATCCCGATCACGGGGGGCCTCCTACAATGAGCAGTTCTTC.

CDR3 in amino acids: CASKIRDNQETQYF. The DNA of the CDR3 is TGCGCCAGCAAAATCCGGGACAACCAAGAGACCCAGTACTTC. This chain connects TRBV4-1 to TRBJ2-5; D is perhaps TRBD1 (6 bases). Germline CDR1 and CDR2: MGHRA and YSYEKL. There are 14 residues in the CDR3. V was clipped by 7 bases and J by 0 bases, with 12 bases between them.

The chain links TRBV15 to TRBJ2-1; 13 positions agree with TRBD2. The germline V gene has CDR1 LNHNV and CDR2 YYDKDF (reference sequence). This CDR3 is 16 amino acids long. V dropped 6 bases and J dropped 9; count of bases not matched to a gene: 11. The CDR3 sequence is CATRPWTSGGRGEQFF. CDR3 DNA: TGTGCCACCAGACCTTGGACTAGCGGGGGACGGGGTGAGCAGTTCTTC.

This chain joins TRBV11-2 and TRBJ1-2; D uncertain. The CDR3 is 14 amino acids. The V gene lost 6 bases and the J gene lost 8 bases, with 19 bases spanning the gap. Germline V gene lookup returns CDR1 SGHAT and CDR2 FQNNGV. The CDR3 loop is CASRPTGRGIGYTF. As DNA, the CDR3 is TGTGCCAGCAGACCTACGGGTAGAGGGATCGGCTACACCTTC. Looking up the rest from reference TRBV11-2 and TRBJ1-2 gives the full variable domain: EAGVAQSPRYKIIEKRQSVAFWCNPISGHATLYWYQQILGQGPKLLIQFQNNGVVDDSQLPKDRFSAERLKGVDSTLKIQPAKLEDSAVYLCASRPTGRGIGYTFGSGTRLTVV.

The chain joins TRBV19 to TRBJ1-5, with D hard to call. Trimming stripped 8 bases from V and 7 bases from J, with 9 bases between. CDR3 size: 11 residues. The germline V gene encodes CDR1 LNHDA and CDR2 SQIVND (reference sequence). The CDR3 sequence is CASAGGQPQHF. The DNA for the CDR3 is TGTGCCAGTGCCGGCGGGCAGCCCCAGCATTTT.

The chain employs TRBV6-6 and TRBJ2-1, with 10 bases matching TRBD2. Germline assignment: CDR1 MNHNY and CDR2 SVGAGI (reference sequence). V shed 4 bases, J shed 9 bases, and the junction held 9 bases outside the gene matches. The CDR3 spans 15 residues. For the CDR3, the DNA is TGTGCCAGCAGTTCGCGGAGCGGGGGGGCCGTTGAGCAGTTCTTC. It encodes CASSSRSGGAVEQFF.

The chain joins TRBV7-9 to TRBJ1-5; maybe TRBD1 (5 bases). This CDR3 contains 15 residues. Looked up from germline, CDR1 is SEHNR and CDR2 is FQNEAQ (reference sequence). V lost 4 bases, J lost 4 bases, and 14 bases lay in between. The CDR3 DNA sequence: TGTGCCAGCAGCTCGGGCGGGACGGAAAATCAGCCCCAGCATTTT. As protein: CASSSGGTENQPQHF.

CDR3 in DNA: TGTGCCAGCAGCATCCGAGCGGGGGTGAGGGATACGCAGTATTTT. This translates into CASSIRAGVRDTQYF. V gene TRBV7-2 combines with J gene TRBJ2-3, with 8 bases fitting TRBD2. Per germline, CDR1 SGHTA and CDR2 FQGNSA. Trimming cost V 5 bases and J 6 bases; bases outside gene matches: 10. The CDR3 is made up of 15 amino acids.

V and J are TRBV2 and TRBJ1-2; 10 nucleotides align to TRBD1. This CDR3 contains 15 residues. Per the germline V gene, CDR1 is SNHLY and CDR2 is FYNNEI. The junction had 8 bases not matched to a gene; V was cut back by 5 bases and J by 5 bases. The CDR3 here is CASSIRQGAVYGYTF. The CDR3 region has the DNA TGTGCCAGCAGTATCCGACAGGGGGCGGTTTATGGCTACACCTTC.

The rearrangement joins TRBV4-3 to TRBJ2-1, with 11 bases matching TRBD1. Trimming at V came to 2 bases and at J to 7 bases, leaving 7 bases not matched to a gene. CDR3 size: 16 residues. Germline V gene lookup returns CDR1 LGHNA and CDR2 YSLEER. The CDR3 spells CASSQPGQGARNEQFF. For the CDR3, the DNA is TGCGCCAGCAGCCAACCCGGACAGGGGGCACGGAATGAGCAGTTCTTC.

The chain carries TRBV7-8 and TRBJ1-1; D unclear. Germline V CDR1 and CDR2: SGHVS, FQNEAQ. The ends were cut back, 0 bases at V and 3 bases at J, with 8 bases in the middle. This CDR3 is built from 14 residues. The CDR3 DNA sequence: TGTGCCAGCAGCTTAGCACTTGTAGACACTGAAGCTTTCTTT. Translation gives CASSLALVDTEAFF.

The rearrangement links TRBV4-3 to TRBJ2-4, with a possible D match to TRBD2 (5 bases). V was shortened by 0 bases and J by 6 bases, with 6 bases between the two germline ends. The germline gives CDR1 LGHNA, CDR2 YSLEER. The CDR3 length is 13 residues. This CDR3 reads CASSQDRGNIQYF. CDR3 DNA: TGCGCCAGCAGCCAAGATCGGGGAAACATTCAGTACTTC.

V gene TRBV4-3 combines with J gene TRBJ2-5; D unresolved. The germline V gene encodes CDR1 LGHNA and CDR2 YSLEER. This CDR3 is built from 13 residues. V was clipped by 0 bases and J by 5 bases, with 7 bases between them. This chain's CDR3 is CASSQDPRETQYF. DNA for the CDR3: TGCGCCAGCAGCCAAGACCCTAGGGAGACCCAGTACTTC.

J is TRBJ2-1 and V is TRBV2; the D is unclear. CDR1 and CDR2 from the germline V gene are SNHLY and FYNNEI. This CDR3 is 9 amino acids long. V shed 7 bases and J shed 9 bases, with 4 bases lying between them. The CDR3 bases are TGTGCCAGCAACAGTGAGCAGTTCTTC. Amino acid sequence: CASNSEQFF.

This sequence joins TRBV4-2 and TRBJ2-7; the match to TRBD2 covers 11 bases. The CDR3 length is 15 residues. Trimming at V came to 1 base and at J to 2 bases, leaving 1 base not matched to a gene. Germline V gene sequence: CDR1 LGHNA, CDR2 YNFKEQ. This CDR3 reads CASSQVLAGAYEQYF. The CDR3 DNA is TGTGCCAGCAGCCAAGTACTAGCGGGAGCCTACGAGCAGTACTTC.

V and J are TRBV7-8 and TRBJ1-1; TRBD1 matches at 8 bases. CDR1 and CDR2 from the germline V gene are SGHVS and FQNEAQ. This CDR3 is built from 14 residues. Germline trimming cut 7 bases from V and 1 base from J; bases unmatched to any gene: 5. The CDR3 DNA is TGTGCCAGCAATATTCAGGGGGCGAACACTGAAGCTTTCTTT. It encodes CASNIQGANTEAFF. Looking up the rest from reference TRBV7-8 and TRBJ1-1 gives the full variable domain: GAGVSQSPRYKVAKRGQDVALRCDPISGHVSLFWYQQALGQGPEFLTYFQNEAQLDKSGLPSDRFFAERPEGSVSTLKIQRTQQEDSAVYLCASNIQGANTEAFFGQGTRLTVV.

V is TRBV5-1 and J is TRBJ1-2; 9 nucleotides match TRBD1. The CDR3 is made up of 14 amino acids. Trimming at V came to 1 base and at J to 7 bases, leaving 5 bases not matched to a gene. Germline values: CDR1 SGHRS, CDR2 YFSETQ. CDR3: CASSLTGTGRGYTF. For the CDR3, the DNA is TGCGCCAGCAGCTTGACCGGGACAGGGCGTGGCTACACCTTC.

This chain links TRBV6-4 with TRBJ1-1; 7 bases are a match to TRBD1. CDR3 length: 13 residues. The junction had 3 bases not matched to a gene; V was cut back by 3 bases and J by 5 bases. CDR1 MRHNA and CDR2 SNTAGT come from the germline V gene. CDR3 DNA sequence: TGTGCCAGCAGTGAGACAGGGAGGACTGAAGCTTTCTTT. It encodes CASSETGRTEAFF.

The rearrangement uses TRBV18 and TRBJ2-7, with TRBD2 matching 8 bases. This CDR3 comprises 14 residues. CDR1 and CDR2 (germline): KGHSH, LQKENI. Losses at the gene ends were 5 bases for V and 2 bases for J; bases not matched to a gene: 5. As DNA, the CDR3 is TGTGCCAGCTCAACTAGCGGAAGCGCCTACGAGCAGTACTTC. As protein: CASSTSGSAYEQYF.

The chain links TRBV6-6 to TRBJ1-5; D gene ambiguous. Germline V gene lookup returns CDR1 MNHNY and CDR2 SVGAGI (reference sequence). Trimming took off 5 bases at V and 5 bases at J, with 7 bases between the two ends. This CDR3 contains 12 residues. CDR3 coding DNA: TGTGCCAGCAGTCGAGAGGATCAGCCCCAGCATTTT. Its translation: CASSREDQPQHF.

The chain carries TRBV29-1 and TRBJ2-7; D ambiguous. The germline V gene encodes CDR1 SQVTM and CDR2 ANQGSEA. The CDR3 has 13 amino acids. Trimming removed 1 base at V and 1 base at J, with 8 bases between. In DNA, the CDR3 is TGCAGCGTTGAAGTGGAGACTTCCTACGAGCAGTACTTC. Its translation is CSVEVETSYEQYF.

The chain has TRBV6-6 and TRBJ2-3, with D possibly being TRBD1 (6 bases). Deletions cut 7 bases from V and 4 bases from J, with 18 bases between. CDR3 length: 15 amino acids. Germline V gene lookup returns CDR1 MNHNY and CDR2 SVGAGI (reference sequence). DNA for the CDR3: TGTGCCAGCAAACTATACAGGGATCTCGCAGATACGCAGTATTTT. Encoded protein: CASKLYRDLADTQYF.

The chain uses TRBV10-3 and TRBJ2-1; a weak D match, TRBD1 (6 bases). This CDR3 region has 11 residues. The germline CDR1 and CDR2 sequences are ENHRY and SYGVKD. Trimming took off 5 bases at V and 8 bases at J, with 7 bases between the two ends. The DNA for the CDR3 is TGTGCCATCAGTCCAGGGGATGAGCAGTTCTTC. This encodes CAISPGDEQFF.

In DNA, the CDR3 is TGTGCCAGCAGCTTGGGCGGGGGGGGCGCAGGCAATGAGCAGTTCTTC. This sequence encodes CASSLGGGGAGNEQFF. The chain is built from TRBV5-4 and TRBJ2-1; 9 bases match TRBD2. Germline assignment: CDR1 SGHNT and CDR2 YYREEE (reference sequence). V lost 0 bases, J lost 6 bases, and 7 bases stayed unmatched. The CDR3 is made up of 16 amino acids.